The present T cell receptor (beta chain) was sequenced within a study of radiotherapy plus CTLA-4 blockade in lung cancer. CDR1 and CDR2 (germline): MNHNY, SVGAGI (reference sequence). V dropped 2 bases and J dropped 6 bases, with 7 bases sitting between them. CDR3 length: 12 residues. Only in-frame clones appear in the TCRdb table, and some are missing; sequencing was by immunoSEQ multiplex PCR. Among about 38,000 clones listed, about 80% were seen once. The chain recombines TRBV6-6 with TRBJ1-1; no reliable D call. The sample was peripheral blood, taken from a patient treated with radiotherapy plus ipilimumab. This clonotype was obtained from a human donor with non-small cell lung cancer who had stable disease on radiotherapy plus ipilimumab. The CDR3 region is CASSYAAAEAFF. The CDR3 region has the DNA TGTGCCAGCAGTTACGCGGCAGCTGAAGCTTTCTTT.